This T cell receptor (beta chain) was sequenced for a study of T cell responses to AZD1222 COVID-19 vaccine. A note on this clone: Its matching antigen is unknown.

Study conclusions and caveats: White British people made up most donors, females outnumbered males, and clonal diversity was possibly underestimated. Spike-specific TCR breadth and depth rose after two AZD1222 doses. A reported finding is that nearly half of spike-specific TCRs target unmutated variant regions.

There are 15 residues in the CDR3. The germline V gene encodes CDR1 SEHNR and CDR2 FQNEAQ (reference sequence). V gave up 1 base and J gave up 1 base; unmatched junction bases: 4. Assay used: immunoSEQ multiplex PCR; TCRdb lists only in-frame clones, some missing. The sample records under 200,000 clones, 85% to 90% being singletons. The J gene is TRBJ2-7, the V gene TRBV7-9, with 7 bases identical to TRBD2. Sequences were derived from peripheral blood, sampled on day 0 of AZD1222 vaccination. The source is an adult in good health. DNA for the CDR3: TGTGCCAGCAGCTTAGGTTGGACTAGTTCCTACGAGCAGTACTTC. The encoded protein is CASSLGWTSSYEQYF.